The 23 T cell receptor beta chains in this list originate from one sample, sequenced in a study of blood T cell repertoires in COVID-19. Clones were read by immunoSEQ multiplex PCR, and TCRdb kept only the in-frame ones, dropping some. The table records roughly 260,000 clones, more than 65% of them present only once. The sample comprised peripheral blood. Source of these receptors: a woman between 18 and 29 years old with acute or convalescent COVID-19.

The DNA for the CDR3 is TGTGCCAGCAGGTATGGGCCCTACGAGCAGTACTTC. As protein: CASRYGPYEQYF. The gene calls are TRBV25-1 and TRBJ2-7, with no clear D. The V gene lost 6 bases and the J gene lost 2 bases, with 8 bases spanning the gap. CDR1 is MGHDK, CDR2 SYGVNS, per germline. CDR3 length equals 12 residues.

The V gene is TRBV7-2, the J gene TRBJ2-1; D may be TRBD2 (6 bases). The CDR3 totals 18 residues. From germline, CDR1 is SGHTA and CDR2 FQGNSA. V lost 4 bases, J lost 5 bases, and 24 bases lay in between. The DNA for the CDR3 is TGTGCCAGCAGCTCCCCCTGGTGGGTAGCGGATAAGGACAATGAGCAGTTCTTC. Residues: CASSSPWWVADKDNEQFF.

The DNA of the CDR3 is TGTGCCAGCAGCCCCCTCGGGGGAGATGGCTACACCTTC. It is translated as CASSPLGGDGYTF. The chain is built from TRBV11-3 and TRBJ1-2; a possible D gene is TRBD1 (5 bases). CDR3 length: 13 amino acids. Deletions cut 5 bases from V and 6 bases from J, with 13 bases between. From germline, CDR1 is SGHNT and CDR2 YENEEA.

This chain joins TRBV6-6 and TRBJ2-7; D may be TRBD1 (5 bases). V was shortened by 2 bases and J by 0 bases, with 8 bases between the two germline ends. This CDR3 spans 14 amino acids. The germline V gene encodes CDR1 MNHNY and CDR2 SVGAGI (reference sequence). CDR3 sequence: CASSYTGNSYEQYF. The CDR3 DNA reads as TGTGCCAGCAGTTACACAGGAAACTCCTACGAGCAGTACTTC.

The J gene is TRBJ1-2, the V gene TRBV15; 8 bases agree with TRBD1. This CDR3 contains 16 residues. Trimming cost V 3 bases and J 0 bases; bases outside gene matches: 6. Germline CDR1 is LNHNV and CDR2 is YYDKDF (reference sequence). The CDR3: CATSSDTGGTNYGYTF. DNA of the CDR3: TGTGCCACCAGCAGTGACACAGGGGGGACTAACTATGGCTACACCTTC.

V is TRBV19 and J is TRBJ1-6, with D uncertain. Germline V lookup: CDR1 LNHDA, CDR2 SQIVND (reference sequence). Trimming took 3 bases from V and 7 from J, leaving 16 bases between them. CDR3 length: 16 residues. This CDR3 is CASSISRWEGNSPLHF. CDR3 sequence (DNA): TGTGCCAGTAGTATCAGTCGATGGGAGGGAAATTCACCCCTCCACTTT.

The genes are TRBV4-3 and TRBJ2-3; 15 bases agree with TRBD2. The junction had 4 bases not matched to a gene; V was cut back by 4 bases and J by 2 bases. The CDR3 extends over 17 amino acids. Per germline, CDR1 LGHNA and CDR2 YSLEER. This chain's CDR3 is CASSRGLAGGITDTQYF. As DNA, the CDR3 is TGCGCCAGCAGCCGGGGACTAGCGGGAGGCATCACAGATACGCAGTATTTT.

In DNA, the CDR3 is TGTGCCAGCAGTTACTCCATAGCGGGAGGGCCTAACGAGCAGTACTTC. Translation: CASSYSIAGGPNEQYF. V usage is TRBV6-6 and J usage is TRBJ2-7, with 11 bases that match TRBD2. CDR1 and CDR2 from the germline V gene are MNHNY and SVGAGI (reference sequence). The V gene end was trimmed by 0 bases and the J gene end by 5 bases; junction bases not matched to a gene: 6. The CDR3 extends over 16 amino acids.

There are a few counts of this clone. The chain links TRBV7-9 to TRBJ2-3, with TRBD2 as a possible D gene (5 bases). This CDR3 is 14 amino acids long. V was trimmed by 5 bases and J by 2 bases, leaving 11 bases between them. Germline CDR1 is SEHNR and CDR2 is FQNEAQ (reference sequence). CDR3 protein: CASSILRDTDTQYF. The CDR3 DNA sequence: TGTGCCAGCAGCATTCTCCGGGACACAGATACGCAGTATTTT.

The V gene is TRBV14, the J gene TRBJ1-6; D may be TRBD1 (6 bases). CDR3 length: 17 amino acids. In germline, CDR1 is SGHDN, CDR2 FVKESK. The V gene lost 0 bases and the J gene lost 5 bases, with 14 bases spanning the gap. The CDR3 sequence: CASSQEGQLKDNSPLHF. The CDR3 nucleotides are TGTGCCAGCAGCCAAGAAGGACAGCTAAAAGATAATTCACCCCTCCACTTT.

The rearrangement joins TRBV29-1 to TRBJ2-7; D is perhaps TRBD2 (7 bases). The CDR3 loop spans 15 amino acids. Between the trimmed V and J ends, which lost 3 bases and 5 bases, there was a span of 20 bases. Germline V gene lookup returns CDR1 SQVTM and CDR2 ANQGSEA. The DNA for the CDR3 is TGCAGCGTTGAGGCGGCGGGGGCCCCCCGGAACGAGCAGTACTTC. Protein product: CSVEAAGAPRNEQYF.

The chain employs TRBV19 and TRBJ1-5; D is possibly TRBD1 (6 bases). Trimming removed 7 bases from V and 2 bases from J, with 12 bases in between. This CDR3 is 14 amino acids long. Germline V lookup: CDR1 LNHDA, CDR2 SQIVND (reference sequence). CDR3 DNA: TGTGCCAGTAACAGGGAACCGGGCAATCAGCCCCAGCATTTT. Residues: CASNREPGNQPQHF.

V usage is TRBV7-2 and J usage is TRBJ2-5; 11 nucleotides line up with TRBD2. The CDR3 is 16 residues long. Germline CDR1 is SGHTA and CDR2 is FQGNSA. The trim removed 5 bases at V and 4 bases at J, leaving 9 bases unmatched. CDR3 amino acids: CASSPKRTSGSETQYF. The CDR3 DNA reads as TGTGCCAGCAGCCCAAAGCGGACTAGCGGGTCAGAGACCCAGTACTTC.

The rearrangement links TRBV27 to TRBJ2-1; D possibly corresponds to TRBD2 (6 bases). This CDR3 has 12 residues. CDR1 and CDR2 (germline): MNHEY, SMNVEV (reference sequence). V was trimmed by 8 bases and J by 6 bases, leaving 11 bases between them. The DNA for the CDR3 is TGTGCCAGCGGCGAGACTAGCAATGAGCAGTTCTTC. Amino acid sequence: CASGETSNEQFF.

This chain uses TRBV4-2 with TRBJ1-2; 7 nucleotides agree with TRBD1. This CDR3 is 15 amino acids long. The germline gives CDR1 LGHNA, CDR2 YNFKEQ. The trim removed 1 base at V and 5 bases at J, leaving 7 bases unmatched. CDR3 region: CASSQGPDRAYGYTF. CDR3 nucleotides: TGTGCCAGCAGCCAAGGCCCTGACAGGGCGTATGGCTACACCTTC.

The chain links TRBV29-1 to TRBJ2-1; 15 positions match TRBD2. Germline CDR1 and CDR2: SQVTM and ANQGSEA. The CDR3 totals 15 residues. V shed 6 bases and J 4 bases; nucleotides not matched to a gene: 4. As DNA, the CDR3 is TGCAGCGTGCCGGGACTAGCGGGGGGATACAATGAGCAGTTCTTC. Residues: CSVPGLAGGYNEQFF.

The rearrangement uses TRBV19 and TRBJ1-5, with a weak D call TRBD1 (5 bases). Germline-derived CDR1 and CDR2 are LNHDA and SQIVND (reference sequence). The CDR3 has 14 residues. The V end was cut by 3 bases, the J end by 3 bases, with 9 bases between. This CDR3 reads CASSMQTDNQPQHF. The CDR3 DNA follows: TGTGCCAGTAGTATGCAGACAGACAATCAGCCCCAGCATTTT. The variable domain in full, completed from reference TRBV19 and TRBJ1-5, reads DGGITQSPKYLFRKEGQNVTLSCEQNLNHDAMYWYRQDPGQGLRLIYYSQIVNDFQKGDIAEGYSVSREKKESFPLTVTSAQKNPTAFYLCASSMQTDNQPQHFGDGTRLSIL.

V gene TRBV14 combines with J gene TRBJ2-3, with D perhaps matching TRBD1 (5 bases). The CDR3 contains 16 residues. V was cut by 0 bases and J by 2 bases, with 12 bases left in between. Germline V gene lookup returns CDR1 SGHDN and CDR2 FVKESK. Here the CDR3 DNA reads TGTGCCAGCAGCCAAGAGGACACAACTTACACAGATACGCAGTATTTT. It codes for CASSQEDTTYTDTQYF. The full variable domain, with the rest looked up from reference TRBV14 and TRBJ2-3, is EAGVTQFPSHSVIEKGQTVTLRCDPISGHDNLYWYRRVMGKEIKFLLHFVKESKQDESGMPNNRFLAERTGGTYSTLKVQPAELEDSGVYFCASSQEDTTYTDTQYFGPGTRLTVL.

This chain links TRBV9 with TRBJ1-4; D is undetermined. Between the trimmed V and J ends, which lost 1 base and 3 bases, there was a span of 13 bases. Germline CDR1 is SGDLS and CDR2 is YYNGEE. The CDR3 spans 16 residues. As DNA, the CDR3 is TGTGCCAGCAGCGTATGGGGAGGCGGCTCTAATGAAAAACTGTTTTTT. Protein: CASSVWGGGSNEKLFF.

The V gene is TRBV7-2, the J gene TRBJ1-2; maybe TRBD1 (5 bases). The germline V gene has CDR1 SGHTA and CDR2 FQGNSA. V lost 5 bases and J 8 bases, leaving 18 bases between the germline ends. The CDR3 sequence is 14 residues long. CDR3 nucleotides: TGTGCCAGCAGCCCAGGAGGGGCATCGAAAGGCTACACCTTC. This codes for CASSPGGASKGYTF.

This sequence joins TRBV2 and TRBJ2-5; TRBD1 might be the D (6 bases). This CDR3 is built from 15 residues. CDR1 and CDR2 (germline): SNHLY, FYNNEI. V was pared by 5 bases and J by 1 base, with 14 bases between. The CDR3 DNA is TGTGCCAGCAGTAAGACAGGACAGACCCAAGAGACCCAGTACTTC. This gives the protein CASSKTGQTQETQYF.

This clone has a single count. The J gene is TRBJ1-1, the V gene TRBV10-3; TRBD1 is a possible D gene (6 bases). Germline lookup yields CDR1 ENHRY and CDR2 SYGVKD. V was clipped by 4 bases and J by 3 bases, with 9 bases between them. There are 13 residues in the CDR3. CDR3 region: CAISGAGDTEAFF. In DNA form, the CDR3 reads TGTGCCATCAGTGGGGCAGGGGACACTGAAGCTTTCTTT.

The rearrangement links TRBV7-2 to TRBJ2-7, with a weak D call TRBD2 (6 bases). This CDR3 spans 13 amino acids. Trimming left V 7 bases short and J 4 bases short, with 14 bases between. Germline V gene lookup returns CDR1 SGHTA and CDR2 FQGNSA. The CDR3 loop reads CASTPGLLYEQYF. CDR3 DNA sequence: TGTGCCAGCACCCCGGGACTCTTGTACGAGCAGTACTTC.